The table lists the clone carrying this T cell receptor beta chain with a few counts. The antigen is unknown. These data come from a study of CD8+CD57+ T cells in acquired aplastic anemia. On the study more broadly: CD4+ and CD8+ cells, once sorted, gave DNA averaging roughly 3.2 ug. CD4+ reads averaged about 10.8 million in healthy donors. Study-level points and caveats: Patients and controls shared some 30 CD8+ CDR3 sequences, highly expressed in patients. For CD8+ Simpson's diversity, patients and controls showed no significant difference.

The CDR3 totals 13 residues. Trimming removed 8 bases from V and 4 bases from J, with 15 bases in between. CDR1 and CDR2 from the germline V gene are ENHRY and SYGVKD. Genomic DNA acted as the template from which TCR beta VDJ combination and CDR3 sequence profiling were carried out. TCRdb fed the reads into MiXCR, producing one record per CDR3 protein. The sample includes 400,000 to 450,000 distinct CDR3 sequences, around 72% of them seen just once. The sample was sorted CD4+, CD8+, or CD8+CD57+ T cells (not recorded which) from PBMCs. The chain joins TRBV10-3 to TRBJ2-7, with a weak D call TRBD2 (7 bases). This receptor was identified in a human donor in good health, serving as a control. DNA of the CDR3: TGTGCCATCCAACGGGGGGCGGGGTACGAGCAGTACTTC. Encoded protein: CAIQRGAGYEQYF.